Each of the 14 T cell receptor beta chains below was sequenced from the same sample in a study of PD-1 blockade in classical Hodgkin lymphoma. Every patient was affected by relapse after autologous stem cell transplantation, while exposure to brentuximab vedotin was not uniform. The data were produced by immunoSEQ multiplex PCR, yet TCRdb's version contains in-frame clones alone and is incomplete. The sample lists about 18,000 clones; approximately 79% were seen once. The sample here was peripheral blood mononuclear cells (PBMCs), taken at baseline. These receptors originate from a human donor with classical Hodgkin lymphoma.

V gene TRBV5-4 combines with J gene TRBJ2-3, with 7 bases aligning to TRBD1. This CDR3 is built from 16 residues. The V and J ends lost 5 bases and 3 bases, in that order; junction bases with no gene match: 12. Germline CDR1 SGHNT, CDR2 YYREEE (reference sequence). CDR3 protein: CASSSSSRGITDTQYF. As DNA, the CDR3 is TGTGCCAGCAGTTCCTCAAGCAGGGGGATAACAGATACGCAGTATTTT.

This chain connects TRBV5-4 to TRBJ2-1; no firm D call. Germline V gives CDR1 SGHNT, CDR2 YYREEE (reference sequence). The CDR3 has 16 residues. V lost 2 bases to trimming and J lost 2 bases, with 14 bases between them. The CDR3 bases are TGTGCCAGCAGCTTCGGCGGCGGCACGACCTACAATGAGCAGTTCTTC. Translated, it gives CASSFGGGTTYNEQFF.

CDR3 loop: CASSQNGGRGYTF. As DNA, the CDR3 is TGTGCCAGCAGCCAAAACGGGGGACGGGGCTACACCTTC. This chain uses TRBV16 with TRBJ1-2; maybe TRBD1 (5 bases). Trimming pared 2 bases from V and 8 bases from J, leaving 12 bases between. The V gene's germline CDR1 is KGHSY and CDR2 FQNENV. The CDR3 extends over 13 amino acids.

The chain has TRBV28 and TRBJ1-1; D may be TRBD1 (5 bases). V dropped 3 bases and J dropped 4 bases, with 12 bases sitting between them. CDR3 length: 14 amino acids. CDR1 and CDR2 from the germline V gene are MDHEN and SYDVKM. CDR3 residues: CASSLGEGRTEAFF. CDR3 nucleotides: TGTGCCAGCAGTTTGGGGGAGGGTCGCACTGAAGCTTTCTTT.

The gene calls are TRBV19 and TRBJ2-1; a possible D gene is TRBD1 (6 bases). CDR3 length equals 14 residues. Trimming cost V 5 bases and J 4 bases, with 12 bases left between them. Germline V lookup: CDR1 LNHDA, CDR2 SQIVND (reference sequence). CDR3 in DNA: TGTGCCAGTAGTTTAGGACAGATTTACAATGAGCAGTTCTTC. It encodes CASSLGQIYNEQFF. Full variable domain (remainder filled in from reference TRBV19 and TRBJ2-1): DGGITQSPKYLFRKEGQNVTLSCEQNLNHDAMYWYRQDPGQGLRLIYYSQIVNDFQKGDIAEGYSVSREKKESFPLTVTSAQKNPTAFYLCASSLGQIYNEQFFGPGTRLTVL.

Concerning this clone: The same CDR3 also results from other DNA sequences found in this sample. The V gene is TRBV27, the J gene TRBJ1-4, with D possibly matching TRBD1 (5 bases). The CDR3 totals 13 residues. The V end was cut by 7 bases, the J end by 1 base, with 7 bases between. Germline CDR1 reads MNHEY; CDR2 reads SMNVEV (reference sequence). As DNA, the CDR3 is TGTGCCAGCAAGGGGAGAACTAATGAAAAACTGTTTTTT. This translates into CASKGRTNEKLFF.

This chain connects TRBV7-9 to TRBJ2-7; D not resolved. Germline lookup yields CDR1 SEHNR and CDR2 FQNEAQ (reference sequence). This CDR3 is built from 14 residues. V dropped 5 bases and J dropped 2 bases, with 13 bases sitting between them. CDR3: CASSLRTGPYEQYF. CDR3 nucleotides: TGTGCCAGCAGCCTTAGGACCGGTCCCTACGAGCAGTACTTC.

The sample holds a few counts of this clone. The V gene is TRBV5-4, the J gene TRBJ1-2; D unclear. Per the germline V gene, CDR1 is SGHNT and CDR2 is YYREEE (reference sequence). This CDR3 contains 12 residues. The DNA for the CDR3 is TGTGGGACCCGAAGTAATAACTATGGCTACACCTTC. Amino acid sequence: CGTRSNNYGYTF.

The chain links TRBV2 to TRBJ1-2, with D possibly being TRBD1 (6 bases). The CDR3 runs 14 residues. Germline lookup yields CDR1 SNHLY and CDR2 FYNNEI. Trimming cost V 6 bases and J 4 bases, with 15 bases left between them. CDR3 DNA: TGTGCCAGCAGGCAACAGGGCCGATCCTATGGCTACACCTTC. Translated, it gives CASRQQGRSYGYTF. The full variable domain, its missing parts supplied by reference TRBV2 and TRBJ1-2, is EPEVTQTPSHQVTQMGQEVILRCVPISNHLYFYWYRQILGQKVEFLVSFYNNEISEKSEIFDDQFSVERPDGSNFTLKIRSTKLEDSAMYFCASRQQGRSYGYTFGSGTRLTVV.

This clone has just a few counts. The rearrangement joins TRBV2 to TRBJ2-7, with D perhaps TRBD1 (5 bases). Germline V lookup: CDR1 SNHLY, CDR2 FYNNEI. The CDR3 totals 16 residues. V gave up 6 bases and J gave up 0 bases, with 18 bases separating them. As DNA, the CDR3 is TGTGCCAGCAGGGGGCCCCGGGCGGCGAGCTCCTACGAGCAGTACTTC. Translating gives CASRGPRAASSYEQYF. The full variable domain, completed using reference TRBV2 and TRBJ2-7, is EPEVTQTPSHQVTQMGQEVILRCVPISNHLYFYWYRQILGQKVEFLVSFYNNEISEKSEIFDDQFSVERPDGSNFTLKIRSTKLEDSAMYFCASRGPRAASSYEQYFGPGTRLTVT.

This sequence joins TRBV4-1 and TRBJ1-2, with D perhaps matching TRBD1 (6 bases). The CDR3 sequence is 15 residues long. The germline V gene has CDR1 MGHRA and CDR2 YSYEKL. V lost 2 bases to trimming and J lost 2 bases, with 12 bases between them. CDR3 bases: TGCGCCAGCAGCCAACCGGGACACATCAACTATGGCTACACCTTC. Amino acids: CASSQPGHINYGYTF.

CDR3 DNA: TGTGCCAGCTTACGTGAGAGGGGGATGAACACTGAAGCTTTCTTT. Translated, it gives CASLRERGMNTEAFF. The chain has TRBV2 and TRBJ1-1; a possible D gene is TRBD1 (6 bases). The germline V gene has CDR1 SNHLY and CDR2 FYNNEI. The V end lost 8 bases, the J end lost 0 bases, and 16 bases lay between the germline ends. The CDR3 totals 15 residues.

This clone was counted a few times. This sequence joins TRBV14 and TRBJ1-6; possibly TRBD1 for D (6 bases). The germline V and J ends were trimmed by 2 bases and 10 bases, with 15 bases remaining between them. The CDR3 covers 15 residues. Germline V lookup: CDR1 SGHDN, CDR2 FVKESK. DNA of the CDR3: TGTGCCAGCAGCCAATTTTTTGGGGGCAGGTCACCCCTCCACTTT. Amino acid sequence: CASSQFFGGRSPLHF.

This CDR3 is CATADRGGYSNQPQHF. Written as DNA, the CDR3 is TGTGCCACCGCGGACAGGGGGGGCTATAGCAATCAGCCCCAGCATTTT. The chain couples TRBV10-3 to TRBJ1-5, with TRBD1 identical over 10 bases. V shed 10 bases and J 0 bases; nucleotides not matched to a gene: 9. Germline V gene sequence: CDR1 ENHRY, CDR2 SYGVKD. CDR3 length: 16 residues.